These 22 T cell receptor beta chains originate from one sample sequenced in a study of CD8 T cells in ankylosing spondylitis. From the 5' RACE reads, TCRdb called clonotypes with MiXCR, one entry per CDR3 protein. The sample lists 300,000 to 400,000 distinct CDR3 sequences, approximately 14% seen once, with about 1% in the top ten. What was sequenced was blood, either unsorted or a sorted T cell fraction (not recorded which). These receptors all stem from a male donor with ankylosing spondylitis or in good health (not recorded which).

This chain joins TRBV12-3 or TRBV12-4 and TRBJ1-2; a possible D gene is TRBD1 (5 bases). There are 15 residues in the CDR3. Trimming stripped 5 bases from V and 3 bases from J, with 16 bases between. The CDR3 protein is CASSRPGGVDYGYTF. The CDR3 DNA reads as TGTGCCAGCAGTCGCCCGGGAGGGGTGGACTATGGCTACACCTTC.

This chain links TRBV20-1 with TRBJ2-7; TRBD2 might be the D (5 bases). The V gene's germline CDR1 is DFQATT and CDR2 SNEGSKA (reference sequence). The ends were cut back, 1 base at V and 7 bases at J, with 8 bases in the middle. This CDR3 is built from 11 residues. The chain's CDR3 is CSARGGREQYF. In nucleotides, the CDR3 is TGCAGTGCTAGAGGAGGGCGGGAGCAGTACTTC.

This sequence joins TRBV5-4 and TRBJ2-1; D not resolved. Trimming left V 0 bases short and J 3 bases short, with 4 bases between. Germline-derived CDR1 and CDR2 are SGHNT and YYREEE (reference sequence). This CDR3 has 13 residues. CDR3 bases: TGTGCCAGCAGCTTGGGGTACTACAATGAGCAGTTCTTC. Encoded protein: CASSLGYYNEQFF.

The chain combines TRBV5-1 with TRBJ2-5; a weak D match, TRBD2 (6 bases). V was shortened by 0 bases and J by 7 bases, with 19 bases between the two germline ends. This CDR3 has 16 amino acids. Germline CDR1 SGHRS, CDR2 YFSETQ. This CDR3 reads CASSLGQRVGSLTQYF. For the CDR3, the DNA is TGCGCCAGCAGCTTGGGACAGCGGGTGGGCTCATTGACCCAGTACTTC.

This clonotype turned up a few times. The chain joins TRBV11-2 to TRBJ2-5, with 7 positions matching TRBD1. Germline CDR1 SGHAT, CDR2 FQNNGV. CDR3 length equals 14 residues. V gave up 2 bases and J gave up 1 base; unmatched junction bases: 1. As DNA, the CDR3 is TGTGCCAGCAGCTTAAGACAGGGCCAAGAGACCCAGTACTTC. It yields the protein CASSLRQGQETQYF.

This clonotype has at least ten counts. The CDR3 nucleotides are TGCGCCAGCAGCCCCGACTGGAACTATGGCTACACCTTC. Its protein product is CASSPDWNYGYTF. The chain combines TRBV5-1 with TRBJ1-2; D is unclear. The germline gives CDR1 SGHRS, CDR2 YFSETQ. This CDR3 comprises 13 residues. V was shortened by 4 bases and J by 2 bases, with 9 bases between the two germline ends.

V is TRBV12-5 and J is TRBJ2-5; maybe TRBD2 (6 bases). Between the trimmed V and J ends, which lost 7 bases and 2 bases, there was a span of 17 bases. Germline assignment: CDR1 LGHNT and CDR2 FRNRAP. CDR3 length: 15 amino acids. DNA for the CDR3: TGTGCTAGTGCCCCCCGGACGGCGGGACAAGAGACCCAGTACTTC. Translating gives CASAPRTAGQETQYF.

The chain combines TRBV20-1 with TRBJ2-2; D is unresolved. This CDR3 contains 14 residues. Trimming removed 3 bases at V and 1 base at J, with 9 bases between. Germline loops: CDR1 DFQATT, CDR2 SNEGSKA (reference sequence). CDR3 sequence: CSARGDKNTGELFF. DNA for the CDR3: TGCAGTGCTAGGGGCGACAAGAACACCGGGGAGCTGTTTTTT.

The chain combines TRBV12-3 or TRBV12-4 with TRBJ2-7, with TRBD1 identical over 7 bases. This CDR3 contains 13 residues. V trimming: 7 bases; J trimming: 4 bases; junction bases outside the gene matches: 7. The CDR3 reads CASTEGARYEQYF. The CDR3 nucleotides read TGTGCCAGCACCGAGGGGGCGCGGTACGAGCAGTACTTC.

This clonotype was seen many times. The V and J genes are TRBV3-1 and TRBJ2-1; 8 bases are a match to TRBD2. Germline assignment: CDR1 LGHDT and CDR2 YNNKEL (reference sequence). This CDR3 is 14 amino acids long. The V segment lost 6 bases and the J segment 5 bases; nucleotides outside the gene matches: 6. The CDR3 sequence is CASRPRGGDNEQFF. The DNA for the CDR3 is TGTGCCAGCAGACCCCGGGGGGGGGACAATGAGCAGTTCTTC.

This clonotype was counted a few times. The chain is built from TRBV20-1 and TRBJ1-4; a possible D gene is TRBD1 (5 bases). V lost 6 bases and J 7 bases, leaving 15 bases between the germline ends. CDR1 and CDR2 from the germline V gene are DFQATT and SNEGSKA (reference sequence). The CDR3 sequence is 13 residues long. The CDR3 coding sequence is TGCAGTGCCCAAGGAGGGAGGGGTGAAAAACTGTTTTTT. Translated: CSAQGGRGEKLFF.

This chain uses TRBV19 with TRBJ2-2; D unresolved. Per germline, CDR1 LNHDA and CDR2 SQIVND (reference sequence). The V and J ends lost 0 bases and 0 bases respectively, with 2 bases between them. The CDR3 is made up of 14 amino acids. CDR3 DNA sequence: TGTGCCAGTAGTATAGAAGCGAACACCGGGGAGCTGTTTTTT. Residues: CASSIEANTGELFF.

The chain uses TRBV9 and TRBJ2-1; 9 bases are a match to TRBD2. Germline values: CDR1 SGDLS, CDR2 YYNGEE. Trimming at V came to 4 bases and at J to 9 bases, leaving 14 bases not matched to a gene. The CDR3 has 16 amino acids. CDR3 region: CASSPGGGGGAREQFF. In nucleotides, the CDR3 is TGTGCCAGCAGCCCGGGAGGAGGCGGGGGGGCGCGTGAGCAGTTCTTC.

This chain uses TRBV5-1 with TRBJ1-6; 8 bases match TRBD1. Unmatched junction bases numbered 2, after V lost 0 bases and J lost 0 bases. The CDR3 runs 17 residues. Germline-derived CDR1 and CDR2 are SGHRS and YFSETQ. The CDR3 coding sequence is TGCGCCAGCAGCTTGGGGACAGGGAGCTCCTATAATTCACCCCTCCACTTT. It yields the protein CASSLGTGSSYNSPLHF.

This chain joins TRBV2 and TRBJ2-3; D ambiguous. The CDR3 covers 15 residues. Trimming removed 5 bases from V and 6 bases from J, with 18 bases in between. Germline V gene lookup returns CDR1 SNHLY and CDR2 FYNNEI. The CDR3 DNA reads TGTGCCAGCAGTCCTGGGTTTGGCACTTTGGATACGCAGTATTTT. It is translated as CASSPGFGTLDTQYF.

This clonotype was observed a few times. The rearrangement links TRBV5-1 to TRBJ1-2; D is possibly TRBD1 (5 bases). CDR1 SGHRS and CDR2 YFSETQ come from the germline V gene. Trimming took off 4 bases at V and 4 bases at J, with 14 bases between the two ends. The CDR3 contains 14 residues. The DNA for the CDR3 is TGCGCCAGCAGCCCGGAGACAGTATTCTATGGCTACACCTTC. Translated: CASSPETVFYGYTF.

This clonotype was recorded a few times. CDR3 in amino acids: CASSSWTDLNTEAFF. CDR3 coding DNA: TGCGCCAGCAGCTCATGGACAGATCTGAACACTGAAGCTTTCTTT. J is TRBJ1-1 and V is TRBV5-1, with D possibly TRBD1 on 6 matching bases. The V gene lost 3 bases and the J gene lost 0 bases, with 12 bases spanning the gap. The CDR3 has 15 amino acids. Germline values: CDR1 SGHRS, CDR2 YFSETQ.

This clonotype was seen a handful of times. V usage is TRBV20-1 and J usage is TRBJ1-1, with D perhaps matching TRBD1 (6 bases). The V and J ends lost 3 bases and 7 bases respectively, with 9 bases between them. The CDR3 runs to 11 residues. Germline CDR1 reads DFQATT; CDR2 reads SNEGSKA (reference sequence). CDR3 nucleotides: TGCAGTGCTAGTAGGGGGGTTGAAGCTTTCTTT. This sequence encodes CSASRGVEAFF.

This clonotype has a count of ten or more. V is TRBV5-1 and J is TRBJ1-5; D is possibly TRBD1 (5 bases). The CDR3 loop spans 15 amino acids. Trimming removed 0 bases from V and 9 bases from J, with 16 bases in between. CDR1 and CDR2 from the germline V gene are SGHRS and YFSETQ. This CDR3 reads CASSLEGPGRGPQHF. The CDR3 bases are TGCGCCAGCAGCTTGGAGGGCCCGGGAAGGGGGCCCCAGCATTTT.

The rearrangement joins TRBV7-9 to TRBJ1-4; D is perhaps TRBD1 (6 bases). Germline CDR1 reads SEHNR; CDR2 reads FQNEAQ (reference sequence). Trimming took 5 bases from V and 7 from J, leaving 17 bases between them. This CDR3 comprises 15 residues. The CDR3 spells CASSHPRGTGEKLFF. CDR3 coding DNA: TGTGCCAGCAGCCACCCGAGGGGGACGGGTGAAAAACTGTTTTTT.

The J gene is TRBJ2-3, the V gene TRBV5-1; D may be TRBD1 (6 bases). This CDR3 region has 12 residues. CDR1 SGHRS and CDR2 YFSETQ come from the germline V gene. Trimming took 4 bases from V and 8 from J, leaving 11 bases between them. The CDR3 sequence is CASSLGQATQYF. CDR3 DNA sequence: TGCGCCAGCAGCCTGGGACAAGCTACGCAGTATTTT.

In this sample, this clonotype turned up a few times. The CDR3 region has the DNA TGTGCCACCAGTGATAGAAGTGGGCAGGACGACTACGAGCAGTACTTC. Translating gives CATSDRSGQDDYEQYF. The chain has TRBV24-1 and TRBJ2-7; D is ambiguous. The CDR3 is made up of 16 amino acids. Germline CDR1 and CDR2: KGHDR and SFDVKD. Trimming removed 3 bases from V and 3 bases from J, with 17 bases in between.